Shown below are 32 T cell receptor beta chains from a single sample sequenced in a study of response to subunit inactivated influenza vaccine. One entry per CDR3 protein, called by TCRdb with MiXCR from the RT-PCR reads. The table includes approximately 530,000 distinct CDR3 sequences, about 8% detected once. The sequenced sample was PBMCs from blood, obtained less than 25 months after vaccination. These TCRs come from a man between 50 and 69 years old who received an inactivated influenza vaccine.

There are many counts of this clonotype. CDR3 nucleotides: TGTGCCAGCTCACCATCAGCGGGAGGGCCTTACGAGCAGTACTTC. As protein: CASSPSAGGPYEQYF. This chain connects TRBV18 to TRBJ2-7; 10 bases line up with TRBD2. The germline V gene encodes CDR1 KGHSH and CDR2 LQKENI. The CDR3 is made up of 15 amino acids. The ends lost 2 bases at V and 4 bases at J; junction bases unmatched: 5. The full variable domain, in which reference TRBV18 and TRBJ2-7 provide the parts outside the CDR3, is NAGVMQNPRHLVRRRGQEARLRCSPMKGHSHVYWYRQLPEEGLKFMVYLQKENIIDESGMPKERFSAEFPKEGPSILRIQQVVRGDSAAYFCASSPSAGGPYEQYFGPGTRLTVT.

This clonotype showed up many times. As DNA, the CDR3 is TGCAGTGCTAGAGGAACCGGAGGGAGTAATGAAAAACTGTTTTTT. Encoded protein: CSARGTGGSNEKLFF. The rearrangement uses TRBV20-1 and TRBJ1-4, with D unresolved. Between the trimmed V and J ends, which lost 1 base and 4 bases, there was a span of 13 bases. Germline V gene data show CDR1 as DFQATT and CDR2 as SNEGSKA (reference sequence). The CDR3 contains 15 residues.

This clonotype appeared a few times. The chain couples TRBV7-9 to TRBJ2-2; D may be TRBD1 or TRBD2 (5 bases each). Germline loops: CDR1 SEHNR, CDR2 FQNEAQ (reference sequence). The CDR3 extends over 15 amino acids. The germline V and J ends were trimmed by 7 bases and 4 bases, with 16 bases remaining between them. CDR3 protein: CASTGTPGVTGELFF. The DNA of the CDR3 is TGTGCCAGCACGGGGACCCCGGGTGTCACCGGGGAGCTGTTTTTT.

In its sample, this clonotype was seen many times. The chain links TRBV7-2 to TRBJ1-2; D is ambiguous. The CDR3 is 13 amino acids. Germline loops: CDR1 SGHTA, CDR2 FQGNSA. V was cut by 6 bases and J by 8 bases, with 16 bases left in between. The CDR3 reads CASSSIRGPGYTF. In nucleotides, the CDR3 is TGTGCCAGCAGTTCTATAAGAGGGCCCGGCTACACCTTC.

This clonotype was detected ten times or more. The V gene is TRBV2, the J gene TRBJ1-1; no firm D call. Germline V gives CDR1 SNHLY, CDR2 FYNNEI. The CDR3 is 15 residues long. V gave up 1 base and J gave up 1 base, with 10 bases separating them. CDR3 sequence: CASSEEGVSNTEAFF. CDR3 sequence (DNA): TGTGCCAGCAGTGAAGAAGGAGTTTCGAACACTGAAGCTTTCTTT.

Only a few counts were recorded for this clonotype. CDR3 loop: CASSRGQSLQREEREQYF. CDR3 in DNA: TGTGCCAGCAGCAGAGGACAGTCCCTTCAACGGGAGGAACGCGAGCAGTACTTC. The chain employs TRBV11-1 and TRBJ2-7, with a possible D match to TRBD2 (7 bases). This CDR3 has 18 residues. Deletions cut 5 bases from V and 6 bases from J, with 29 bases between. Germline V lookup: CDR1 SGHAT, CDR2 FQDESV (reference sequence).

This clonotype was picked up a small number of times. The chain employs TRBV20-1 and TRBJ2-5; 9 nucleotides line up with TRBD2. Per the germline V gene, CDR1 is DFQATT and CDR2 is SNEGSKA (reference sequence). Trimming at V came to 4 bases and at J to 5 bases, leaving 17 bases not matched to a gene. The CDR3 extends over 17 amino acids. CDR3 in DNA: TGCAGTGCTAACGCGGGACTCGTAGCGGGAGATCTGGAGACCCAGTACTTC. Translated, it gives CSANAGLVAGDLETQYF.

This clonotype was found a few times. The chain uses TRBV12-3 or TRBV12-4 and TRBJ2-1; D unresolved. The CDR3 length is 11 residues. Trimming cost V 5 bases and J 8 bases, with 7 bases left between them. The CDR3: CASSPLDEQFF. The CDR3 region has the DNA TGTGCCAGCAGTCCCCTCGATGAGCAGTTCTTC.

As DNA, the CDR3 is TGTGCCAGCAGTTACGGACCCTGGGCAGAAGAGACCCAGTACTTC. It is translated as CASSYGPWAEETQYF. V is TRBV6-5 and J is TRBJ2-5; D remains ambiguous. The CDR3 runs to 15 residues. Trimming removed 2 bases from V and 3 bases from J, with 13 bases in between. Germline V gives CDR1 MNHEY, CDR2 SVGAGI.

The V call is TRBV6-2 or TRBV6-3, the J call TRBJ2-3, with 7 bases identical to TRBD2. The CDR3 covers 14 residues. Germline V gene sequence: CDR1 MNHEY, CDR2 SVGEGT. Trimming cost V 3 bases and J 6 bases; bases outside gene matches: 6. CDR3 in DNA: TGTGCCAGCAGTTATGGTCTAGCGGTGGATACGCAGTATTTT. Its protein product is CASSYGLAVDTQYF.

In its sample, this clonotype was seen many times. V usage is TRBV4-3 and J usage is TRBJ1-1; TRBD1 matches at 9 bases. Germline V CDR1 and CDR2: LGHNA, YSLEER. The CDR3 has 16 residues. After removal of 0 bases from V and 1 base from J, the junction contained 3 bases not matched to a gene. CDR3 protein: CASSQEGTGPNTEAFF. In DNA form, the CDR3 reads TGCGCCAGCAGCCAAGAGGGGACAGGGCCGAACACTGAAGCTTTCTTT.

This clonotype was counted many times. The CDR3 sequence: CASSQEVGDTEAFF. The CDR3 DNA sequence: TGCGCCAGCAGCCAGGAGGTAGGGGACACTGAAGCTTTCTTT. The rearrangement uses TRBV4-3 and TRBJ1-1; TRBD1 might be the D (5 bases). CDR3 length: 14 amino acids. V lost 3 bases, J lost 3 bases, and 11 bases lay in between. Germline V gene data show CDR1 as LGHNA and CDR2 as YSLEER.

The gene calls are TRBV4-2 and TRBJ2-2, with TRBD2 identical over 9 bases. The CDR3 covers 20 residues. Trimming took 1 base from V and 3 from J; bases not matched to a gene: 15. The germline gives CDR1 LGHNA, CDR2 YNFKEQ. The CDR3 DNA follows: TGTGCCAGCAGCCAAGCGCCCGGGGTAGCGGGAGCATTTGACACCGGGGAGCTGTTTTTT. Translated: CASSQAPGVAGAFDTGELFF.

The chain carries TRBV27 and TRBJ2-2; no firm D call. V shed 7 bases and J shed 6 bases, with 12 bases lying between them. Germline CDR1 and CDR2: MNHEY and SMNVEV (reference sequence). The CDR3 has 13 residues. DNA for the CDR3: TGTGCCAGCATCCGGTCTCCCGCCGGGGAGCTGTTTTTT. It is translated as CASIRSPAGELFF.

This clonotype was found a few times. The chain's CDR3 is CASSLIGRDYEQYF. The CDR3 DNA sequence: TGTGCCAGCAGCTTAATTGGGAGGGACTACGAGCAGTACTTC. The rearrangement joins TRBV7-8 to TRBJ2-7; 7 nucleotides match TRBD2. The V and J ends lost 2 bases and 3 bases, in that order; junction bases with no gene match: 4. In germline, CDR1 is SGHVS, CDR2 FQNEAQ. This CDR3 contains 14 residues.

This clonotype was counted ten times or more. The rearrangement links TRBV7-2 to TRBJ2-7, with TRBD1 matching 8 bases. The CDR3 runs 14 residues. V was pared by 0 bases and J by 6 bases, with 4 bases of the junction left unmatched. Germline values: CDR1 SGHTA, CDR2 FQGNSA. This chain's CDR3 is CASSLATGVSEQYF. The CDR3 DNA is TGTGCCAGCAGCTTAGCGACAGGGGTTAGCGAGCAGTACTTC.

As concerns this clonotype: Being one base from a much bigger clone, this may be a read error. This chain joins TRBV5-1 and TRBJ1-1, with a weak D call TRBD1 (5 bases). Germline CDR1 reads SGHRS; CDR2 reads YFSETQ. The CDR3 length is 12 residues. V lost 9 bases and J 0 bases, leaving 9 bases between the germline ends. This CDR3 is CATGTMNTEAFF. CDR3 sequence (DNA): TGCGCCACCGGGACCATGAACACTGAAGCTTTCTTT.

The chain links TRBV5-4 to TRBJ2-3, with TRBD2 matching 8 bases. The CDR3 loop spans 16 amino acids. With V trimmed by 4 bases and J by 0 bases, 7 bases remained unmatched. Per germline, CDR1 SGHNT and CDR2 YYREEE (reference sequence). CDR3 sequence: CASSPAQRGSTDTQYF. The CDR3 DNA follows: TGTGCCAGCAGCCCGGCACAGCGGGGGAGCACAGATACGCAGTATTTT.

This clonotype has more than one count but fewer than ten. The rearrangement uses TRBV9 and TRBJ2-1, with TRBD1 as a possible D gene (5 bases). Germline V gene data show CDR1 as SGDLS and CDR2 as YYNGEE. With 1 base removed from V and 3 bases from J, the gap between germline ends came to 11 bases. The CDR3 runs 15 residues. CDR3 sequence: CASSVLAGHYNEQFF. CDR3 DNA sequence: TGTGCCAGCAGCGTACTCGCAGGGCACTACAATGAGCAGTTCTTC.

The V call is TRBV11-3, the J call TRBJ2-2; TRBD2 matches at 7 bases. J was trimmed by 7 bases and V by 5 bases; bases with no gene match: 1. Germline V gives CDR1 SGHNT, CDR2 YENEEA. The CDR3 is made up of 12 amino acids. CDR3 nucleotide sequence: TGTGCCAGCAGCCGGACTAGCGGGGAGCTGTTTTTT. Its translation: CASSRTSGELFF.

In this sample, this clonotype turned up many times. The chain employs TRBV3-1 and TRBJ2-1; no reliable D call. Germline assignment: CDR1 LGHDT and CDR2 YNNKEL (reference sequence). The V end was cut by 1 base, the J end by 6 bases, with 4 bases between. CDR3 size: 12 residues. The CDR3, as DNA: TGTGCCAGCAGCCAAGTGGGCAATGAGCAGTTCTTC. Residues: CASSQVGNEQFF.

This clonotype occurred many times. The J gene is TRBJ2-1, the V gene TRBV28; D remains unclear. The CDR3 sequence is 15 residues long. Trimming took 6 bases from V and 4 from J, leaving 16 bases between them. Germline V gene data show CDR1 as MDHEN and CDR2 as SYDVKM. The CDR3 DNA follows: TGTGCCAGCAGCCCAGACTCCAGCCCTTACAATGAGCAGTTCTTC. Protein sequence: CASSPDSSPYNEQFF.

This clonotype appeared a few times. V and J are TRBV4-2 and TRBJ2-7; the D call may be TRBD1 or TRBD2 (5 bases each). The CDR3 loop spans 14 amino acids. V was cut by 1 base and J by 4 bases, with 11 bases left in between. Germline CDR1 reads LGHNA; CDR2 reads YNFKEQ. CDR3 residues: CASSQADEGYEQYF. CDR3 sequence (DNA): TGTGCCAGCAGCCAAGCGGACGAGGGGTACGAGCAGTACTTC.

This clonotype was picked up a small number of times. The chain is built from TRBV15 and TRBJ1-3; D is unclear. CDR3 length: 15 amino acids. CDR1 is LNHNV, CDR2 YYDKDF, per germline (reference sequence). V gave up 0 bases and J gave up 0 bases, with 6 bases separating them. The CDR3 sequence: CATSRDRVSGNTIYF. CDR3 DNA: TGTGCCACCAGCAGAGATCGGGTCTCTGGAAACACCATATATTTT.

This clonotype has just a few counts. DNA of the CDR3: TGTGCCACCAGCCATAAGGGGCAGCGGGGTTACAATGAGCAGTTCTTC. It encodes CATSHKGQRGYNEQFF. The rearrangement joins TRBV15 to TRBJ2-1, with 7 bases lining up with TRBD2. From germline, CDR1 is LNHNV and CDR2 YYDKDF (reference sequence). CDR3 size: 16 residues. The ends lost 5 bases at V and 4 bases at J; junction bases unmatched: 11. Using reference TRBV15 and TRBJ2-1 for the parts outside the CDR3, the full variable domain is DAMVIQNPRYQVTQFGKPVTLSCSQTLNHNVMYWYQQKSSQAPKLLFHYYDKDFNNEADTPDNFQSRRPNTSFCFLDIRSPGLGDTAMYLCATSHKGQRGYNEQFFGPGTRLTVL.

V gene TRBV11-2 combines with J gene TRBJ2-7; 8 bases are shared with TRBD1. The CDR3 extends over 15 amino acids. In germline, CDR1 is SGHAT, CDR2 FQNNGV. V was clipped by 4 bases and J by 3 bases; unmatched bases: 8. CDR3 protein: CASSSDRVANYEQYF. CDR3 sequence (DNA): TGTGCCAGCAGCTCGGACAGGGTCGCTAACTACGAGCAGTACTTC.

This clonotype has only a few counts. CDR3 in amino acids: CASSVALAVSGANVLTF. CDR3 bases: TGTGCCAGCAGCGTTGCCCTGGCGGTCTCTGGGGCCAACGTCCTGACTTTC. The J gene is TRBJ2-6, the V gene TRBV9, with no clear D. V gave up 2 bases and J gave up 0 bases, with 12 bases separating them. Germline V lookup: CDR1 SGDLS, CDR2 YYNGEE. This CDR3 has 17 residues.

The CDR3 coding sequence is TGTGCCAGCAGCTTGCCACAGAGCACTGAAGCTTTCTTT. Protein sequence: CASSLPQSTEAFF. The chain uses TRBV11-2 and TRBJ1-1; D call uncertain. The CDR3 is made up of 13 amino acids. Trimming removed 3 bases at V and 4 bases at J, with 9 bases between. In germline, CDR1 is SGHAT, CDR2 FQNNGV.

This clonotype has more than one count but fewer than ten. J is TRBJ2-4 and V is TRBV14; the D gene is possibly TRBD1 (5 bases). Germline CDR1 SGHDN, CDR2 FVKESK. V lost 5 bases and J 2 bases, leaving 7 bases between the germline ends. This CDR3 comprises 13 residues. CDR3 sequence: CASSSGPKNIQYF. CDR3 DNA sequence: TGTGCCAGCAGCTCAGGGCCCAAAAACATTCAGTACTTC.

The chain combines TRBV7-2 with TRBJ2-5; tentative D call: TRBD2 (6 bases). The germline gives CDR1 SGHTA, CDR2 FQGNSA. The CDR3 contains 13 residues. V lost 5 bases and J lost 4, with 11 bases in between. The CDR3 spells CASSVTRRETQYF. Written as DNA, the CDR3 is TGTGCCAGCAGCGTGACTAGGAGAGAGACCCAGTACTTC.

This clonotype turned up a few times. The V call is TRBV6-5, the J call TRBJ1-2, with D tentatively TRBD1 (6 bases). The length of the CDR3 is 14 residues. Germline CDR1 reads MNHEY; CDR2 reads SVGAGI. V dropped 2 bases and J dropped 8 bases, with 15 bases sitting between them. The CDR3 protein is CASSYAGGARGYTF. The DNA of the CDR3 is TGTGCCAGCAGTTACGCGGGGGGCGCGCGGGGCTACACCTTC.

In its sample, this clonotype was seen a few times. This sequence joins TRBV5-5 and TRBJ2-5; TRBD1 agrees at 10 bases. J was trimmed by 3 bases and V by 4 bases; bases with no gene match: 3. Germline V gene sequence: CDR1 SGHKS, CDR2 YYEKEE (reference sequence). The CDR3 has 14 residues. Here the CDR3 DNA reads TGTGCCAGCAGCCGGGGGACAGGGGAAGAGACCCAGTACTTC. It translates to CASSRGTGEETQYF. Full variable domain (remainder filled in from reference TRBV5-5 and TRBJ2-5): DAGVTQSPTHLIKTRGQQVTLRCSPISGHKSVSWYQQVLGQGPQFIFQYYEKEERGRGNFPDRFSARQFPNYSSELNVNALLLGDSALYLCASSRGTGEETQYFGPGTRLLVL.